This T cell receptor (beta chain) was retrieved from a study of blood T cell repertoires in COVID-19. For the study at large: From T cells, B-cell-depleted T cells, or PBMCs came the material, which was cDNA or gDNA.

Germline V gene lookup returns CDR1 LGHNA and CDR2 YNFKEQ. Trimming shortened V by 0 bases and J by 5 bases, and 7 bases separated the two germline ends. This CDR3 has 14 amino acids. In the authors' workflow: Amplified reference gene primers provided the basis for estimating nucleated cell counts. Generated by immunoSEQ multiplex PCR, the TCRdb table keeps only in-frame clones and is missing some. V and J calls plus clone size are reproduced from that table; the DNA served to infer D and trimming. The sample consists of about 440,000 clones, roughly 88% of them appearing once. Comment on this clone: Other DNA sequences within the sample encode an identical CDR3.

The clonotype originates from a woman in her forties or fifties with COVID-19, enrolled during active disease. V and J are TRBV4-2 and TRBJ2-2; D possibly corresponds to TRBD2 (5 bases). Sequenced sample: peripheral blood. This CDR3 is CASSQESGTGELFF. The CDR3 DNA sequence: TGTGCCAGCAGCCAAGAATCGGGGACCGGGGAGCTGTTTTTT.